Below, one TCR beta chain is given with its context. The antigen is not known. CDR1 and CDR2 from the germline V gene are MGHRA and YSYEKL. This CDR3 has 12 amino acids. V shed 1 base and J shed 4 bases, with 3 bases lying between them. This record comes from a study of beta chain features in type 1 diabetes. Sequencing targeted expressed TCRB transcripts, as all isolated RNA had been reverse transcribed. Sequenced naive, central memory and regulatory T cell samples produced an average of about 3.9 million reads. This table comes from immunoSEQ multiplex PCR, and its TCRdb copy is limited to in-frame clones, with some not included. The repertoire includes under 500,000 clones, around 28% of them detected once, and around 0.065% sits in the top ten. Study results and limitations: More deletions and fewer insertions at VDJ junctions were seen in type 1 diabetes patients. The similarity of naive, central memory and Treg TCRB repertoires appeared greater among patients than among healthy donors.

Each donor gave one heparinised blood draw averaging approximately 120 mL. The clonotype was recovered from a man younger than 35 in good health. The specimen sequenced was naive CD4+ T cells from blood. This chain uses TRBV4-1 with TRBJ2-3, with D uncertain. CDR3 nucleotide sequence: TGCGCCAGCAGCCAAGGTCCAGATACGCAGTATTTT. Translation: CASSQGPDTQYF.